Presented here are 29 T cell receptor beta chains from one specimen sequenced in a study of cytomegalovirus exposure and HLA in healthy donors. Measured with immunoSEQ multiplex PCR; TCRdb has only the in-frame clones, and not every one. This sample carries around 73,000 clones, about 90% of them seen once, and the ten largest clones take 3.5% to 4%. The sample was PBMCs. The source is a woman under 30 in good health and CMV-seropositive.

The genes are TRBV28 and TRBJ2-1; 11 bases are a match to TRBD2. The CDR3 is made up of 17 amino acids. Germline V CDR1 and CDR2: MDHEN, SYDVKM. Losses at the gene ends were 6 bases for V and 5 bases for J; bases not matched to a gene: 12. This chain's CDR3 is CASRSLTGTSGNNEQFF. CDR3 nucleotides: TGTGCCAGCAGGAGTTTAACCGGGACTAGCGGTAACAATGAGCAGTTCTTC.

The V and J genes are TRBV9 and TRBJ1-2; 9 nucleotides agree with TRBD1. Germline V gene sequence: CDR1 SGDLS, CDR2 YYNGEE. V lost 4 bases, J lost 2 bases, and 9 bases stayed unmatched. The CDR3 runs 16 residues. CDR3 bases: TGTGCCAGCAGCCCCACCGGGACAGGGCCGAACTATGGCTACACCTTC. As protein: CASSPTGTGPNYGYTF. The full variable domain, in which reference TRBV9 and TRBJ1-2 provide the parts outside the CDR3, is DSGVTQTPKHLITATGQRVTLRCSPRSGDLSVYWYQQSLDQGLQFLIQYYNGEERAKGNILERFSAQQFPDLHSELNLSSLELGDSALYFCASSPTGTGPNYGYTFGSGTRLTVV.

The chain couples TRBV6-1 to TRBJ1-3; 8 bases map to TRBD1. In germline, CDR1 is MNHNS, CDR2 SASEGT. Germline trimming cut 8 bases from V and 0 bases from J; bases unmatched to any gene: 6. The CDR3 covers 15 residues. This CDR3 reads CASGLGQVSGNTIYF. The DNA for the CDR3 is TGTGCCAGCGGTTTGGGACAGGTCTCTGGAAACACCATATATTTT.

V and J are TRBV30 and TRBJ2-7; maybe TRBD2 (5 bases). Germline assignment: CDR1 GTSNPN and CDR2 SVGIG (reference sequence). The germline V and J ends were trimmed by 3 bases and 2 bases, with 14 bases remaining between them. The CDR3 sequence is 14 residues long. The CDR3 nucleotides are TGTGCCTGGAGCGGGCTAGCACCCACCTACGAGCAGTACTTC. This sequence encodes CAWSGLAPTYEQYF.

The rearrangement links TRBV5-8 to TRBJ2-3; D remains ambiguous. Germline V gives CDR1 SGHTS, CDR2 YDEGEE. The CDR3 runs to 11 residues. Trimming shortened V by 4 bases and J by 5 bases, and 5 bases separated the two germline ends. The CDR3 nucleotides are TGTGCCAGCAGCCCTTTAGATACGCAGTATTTT. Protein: CASSPLDTQYF.

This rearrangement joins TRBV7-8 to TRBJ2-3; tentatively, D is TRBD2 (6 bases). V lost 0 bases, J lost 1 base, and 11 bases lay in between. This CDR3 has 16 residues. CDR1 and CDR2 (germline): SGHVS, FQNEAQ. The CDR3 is CASSLAWGVRTDTQYF. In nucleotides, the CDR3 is TGTGCCAGCAGCTTAGCTTGGGGGGTTCGCACAGATACGCAGTATTTT.

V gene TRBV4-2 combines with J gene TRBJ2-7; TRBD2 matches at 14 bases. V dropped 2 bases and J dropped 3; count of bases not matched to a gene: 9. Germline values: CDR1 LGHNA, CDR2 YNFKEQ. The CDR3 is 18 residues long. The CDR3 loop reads CASSQQGLAGEGGYEQYF. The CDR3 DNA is TGTGCCAGCAGCCAACAGGGACTAGCGGGAGAGGGGGGCTACGAGCAGTACTTC.

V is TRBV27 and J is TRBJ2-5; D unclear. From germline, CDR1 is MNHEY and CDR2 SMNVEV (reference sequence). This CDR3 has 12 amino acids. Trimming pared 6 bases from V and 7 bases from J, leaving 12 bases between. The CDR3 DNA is TGTGCCAGCAGCAGTGTCTCTGGGACCCAGTACTTC. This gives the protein CASSSVSGTQYF.

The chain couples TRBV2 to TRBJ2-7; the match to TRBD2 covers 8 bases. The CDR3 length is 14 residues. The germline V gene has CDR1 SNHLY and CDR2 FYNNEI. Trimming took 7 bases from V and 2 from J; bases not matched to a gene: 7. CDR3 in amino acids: CASNSLAAPYEQYF. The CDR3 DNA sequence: TGTGCCAGCAATTCACTAGCGGCTCCCTACGAGCAGTACTTC.

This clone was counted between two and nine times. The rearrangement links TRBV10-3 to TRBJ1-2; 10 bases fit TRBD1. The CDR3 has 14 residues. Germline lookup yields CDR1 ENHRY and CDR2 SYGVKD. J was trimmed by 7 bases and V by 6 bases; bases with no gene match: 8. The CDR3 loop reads CAISDGDRGFGYTF. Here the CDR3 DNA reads TGTGCCATCAGCGATGGGGACAGGGGATTTGGCTACACCTTC.

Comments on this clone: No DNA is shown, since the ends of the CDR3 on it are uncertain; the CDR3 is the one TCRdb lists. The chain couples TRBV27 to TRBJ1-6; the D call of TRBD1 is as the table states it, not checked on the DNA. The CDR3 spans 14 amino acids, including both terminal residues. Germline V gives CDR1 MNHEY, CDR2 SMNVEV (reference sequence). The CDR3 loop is CASSFLAGDSPLHF.

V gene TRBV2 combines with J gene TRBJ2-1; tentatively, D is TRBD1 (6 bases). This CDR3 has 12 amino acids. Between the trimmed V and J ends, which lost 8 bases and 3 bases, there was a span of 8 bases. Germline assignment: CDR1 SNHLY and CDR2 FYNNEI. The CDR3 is CASSGVYNEQFF. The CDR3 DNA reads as TGTGCCAGCTCAGGGGTCTACAATGAGCAGTTCTTC.

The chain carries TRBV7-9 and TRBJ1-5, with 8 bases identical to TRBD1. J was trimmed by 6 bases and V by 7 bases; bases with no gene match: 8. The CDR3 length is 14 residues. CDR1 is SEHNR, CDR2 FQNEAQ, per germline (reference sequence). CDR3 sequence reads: CASIDGQGSQPQHF. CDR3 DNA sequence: TGTGCCAGCATCGACGGACAGGGCAGTCAGCCCCAGCATTTT.

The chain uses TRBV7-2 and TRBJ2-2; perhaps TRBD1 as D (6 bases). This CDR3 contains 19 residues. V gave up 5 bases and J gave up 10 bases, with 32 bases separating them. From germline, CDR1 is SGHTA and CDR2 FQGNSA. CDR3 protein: CASSRPARGIDITPAELFF. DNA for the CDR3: TGTGCCAGCAGCCGCCCCGCCAGGGGTATCGACATCACACCTGCGGAGCTGTTTTTT.

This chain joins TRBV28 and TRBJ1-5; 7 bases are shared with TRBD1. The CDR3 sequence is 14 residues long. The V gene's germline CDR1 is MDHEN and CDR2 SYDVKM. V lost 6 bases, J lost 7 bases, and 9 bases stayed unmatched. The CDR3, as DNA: TGTGCCAGCAGCCCTAGAGGGGGCTTGCAGCCCCAGCATTTT. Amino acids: CASSPRGGLQPQHF.

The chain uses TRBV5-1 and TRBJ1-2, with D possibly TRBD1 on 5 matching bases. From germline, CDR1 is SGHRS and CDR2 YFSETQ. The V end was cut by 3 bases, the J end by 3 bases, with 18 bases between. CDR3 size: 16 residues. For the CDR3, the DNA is TGCGCCAGCAGCTCGCTACAGACCGGGACTCACTATGGCTACACCTTC. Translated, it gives CASSSLQTGTHYGYTF.

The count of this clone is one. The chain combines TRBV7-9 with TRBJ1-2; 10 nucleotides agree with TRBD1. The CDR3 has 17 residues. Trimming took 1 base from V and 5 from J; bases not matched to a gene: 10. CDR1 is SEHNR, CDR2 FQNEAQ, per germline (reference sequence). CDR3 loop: CASSLGGGQGLMYGYTF. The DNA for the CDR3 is TGTGCCAGCAGCTTAGGAGGGGGACAGGGGTTGATGTATGGCTACACCTTC.

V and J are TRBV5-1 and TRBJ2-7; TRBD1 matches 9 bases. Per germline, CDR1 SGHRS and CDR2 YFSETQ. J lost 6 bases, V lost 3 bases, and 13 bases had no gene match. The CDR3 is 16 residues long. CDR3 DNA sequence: TGCGCCAGCAGCTCCCCAATCGGACAGGGGTCAGGCGAGCAGTACTTC. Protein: CASSSPIGQGSGEQYF.

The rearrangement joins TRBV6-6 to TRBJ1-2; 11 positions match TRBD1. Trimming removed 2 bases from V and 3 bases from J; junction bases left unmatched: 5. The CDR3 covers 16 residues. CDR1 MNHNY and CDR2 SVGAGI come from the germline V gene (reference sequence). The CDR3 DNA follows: TGTGCCAGCAGTTACACTGGGACAGGGGGTCACTATGGCTACACCTTC. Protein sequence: CASSYTGTGGHYGYTF.

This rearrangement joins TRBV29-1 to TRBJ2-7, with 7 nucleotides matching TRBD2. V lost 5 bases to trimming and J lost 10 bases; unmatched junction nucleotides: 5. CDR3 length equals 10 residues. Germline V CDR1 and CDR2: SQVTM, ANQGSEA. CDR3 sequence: CSVRTRPQYF. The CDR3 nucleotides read TGCAGCGTTAGGACTAGACCTCAGTACTTC.

CDR3 bases: TGTGCCAGCAGCCCGACCCGGACAGGGGGTCCCGAAGCTTTCTTT. This sequence encodes CASSPTRTGGPEAFF. The genes are TRBV7-2 and TRBJ1-1; 10 bases agree with TRBD1. CDR1 and CDR2 from the germline V gene are SGHTA and FQGNSA. The CDR3 has 15 amino acids. V trimming: 5 bases; J trimming: 8 bases; junction bases outside the gene matches: 11.

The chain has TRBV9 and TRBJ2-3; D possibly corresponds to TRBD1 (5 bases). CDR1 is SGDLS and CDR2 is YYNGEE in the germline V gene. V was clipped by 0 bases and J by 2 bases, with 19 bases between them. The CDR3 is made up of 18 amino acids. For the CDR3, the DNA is TGTGCCAGCAGCGTAGGGGGCAGAGCCTACCAAACCACAGATACGCAGTATTTT. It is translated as CASSVGGRAYQTTDTQYF. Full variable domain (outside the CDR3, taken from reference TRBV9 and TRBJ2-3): DSGVTQTPKHLITATGQRVTLRCSPRSGDLSVYWYQQSLDQGLQFLIQYYNGEERAKGNILERFSAQQFPDLHSELNLSSLELGDSALYFCASSVGGRAYQTTDTQYFGPGTRLTVL.

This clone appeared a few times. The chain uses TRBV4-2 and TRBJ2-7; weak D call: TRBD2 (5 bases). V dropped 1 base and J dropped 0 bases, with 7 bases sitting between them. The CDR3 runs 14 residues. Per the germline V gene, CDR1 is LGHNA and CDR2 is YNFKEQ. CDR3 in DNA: TGTGCCAGCAGCCAAGGCACTAGCTCCTACGAGCAGTACTTC. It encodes CASSQGTSSYEQYF.

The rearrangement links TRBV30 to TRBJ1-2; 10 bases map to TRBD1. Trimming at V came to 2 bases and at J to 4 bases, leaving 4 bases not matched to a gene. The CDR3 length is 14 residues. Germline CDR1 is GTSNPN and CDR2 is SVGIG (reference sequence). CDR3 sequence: CAWSPGQGIYGYTF. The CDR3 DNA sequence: TGTGCCTGGAGTCCGGGACAGGGGATCTATGGCTACACCTTC.

This CDR3 reads CSVIDDSHPAIYF. For the CDR3, the DNA is TGCAGCGTTATTGATGACAGCCACCCCGCCATATATTTT. This chain joins TRBV29-1 and TRBJ1-3; tentative D call: TRBD1 (5 bases). The CDR3 contains 13 residues. V was shortened by 5 bases and J by 11 bases, with 19 bases between the two germline ends. Germline V gene sequence: CDR1 SQVTM, CDR2 ANQGSEA.

The CDR3 sequence is CASGLPLGQGEDQPQHF. CDR3 DNA sequence: TGTGCTAGTGGTTTGCCTCTGGGGCAGGGTGAGGATCAGCCCCAGCATTTT. The chain employs TRBV12-5 and TRBJ1-5; D is perhaps TRBD1 (5 bases). Trimming took 2 bases from V and 5 from J, leaving 19 bases between them. The CDR3 runs 17 residues. CDR1 is LGHNT and CDR2 is FRNRAP in the germline V gene.

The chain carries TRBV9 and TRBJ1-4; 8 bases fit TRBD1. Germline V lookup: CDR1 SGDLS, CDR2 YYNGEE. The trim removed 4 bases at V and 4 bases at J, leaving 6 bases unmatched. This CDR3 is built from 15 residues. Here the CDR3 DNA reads TGTGCCAGCAGCTCTCGGACAGGGAATAATGAAAAACTGTTTTTT. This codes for CASSSRTGNNEKLFF.

The chain's CDR3 is CASRDRRNTGELFF. The CDR3 DNA sequence: TGCGCCAGCAGGGACAGGAGAAACACCGGGGAGCTGTTTTTT. The chain combines TRBV10-1 with TRBJ2-2; 7 bases fit TRBD1. CDR1 is WNHNN, CDR2 SYGVQD, per germline (reference sequence). The CDR3 loop spans 14 amino acids. With 6 bases clipped from V and 2 bases from J, the junction kept 3 bases outside the gene matches.

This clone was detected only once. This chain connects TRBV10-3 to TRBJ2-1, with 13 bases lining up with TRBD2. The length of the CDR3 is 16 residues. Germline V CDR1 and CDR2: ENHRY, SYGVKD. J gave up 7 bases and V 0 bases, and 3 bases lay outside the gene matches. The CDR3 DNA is TGTGCCATCAGTGAGTCAACTAGCGGGGGGGGAAATGAGCAGTTCTTC. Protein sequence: CAISESTSGGGNEQFF.